This passage covers 14 T cell receptor beta chains from one sample sequenced in a study of blood T cells in healthy people across ages. The second PCR ran roughly 7 to 12 cycles with a sample-barcoded 5' primer and J-beta primers. TCRdb re-called the 5' RACE reads with MiXCR, one entry per CDR3 protein. The sample comprises around 800,000 distinct CDR3 sequences, 25% to 30% of which are singletons, and over 2.5% rests with the top ten. These data are also associated with another study on T cells of mothers and their children.

The sample consisted of blood. These receptors were taken from a boy between 5 and 17 years old in good health.

V and J are TRBV5-6 and TRBJ2-6; 9 bases agree with TRBD2. The CDR3 has 19 amino acids. The V and J ends lost 3 bases and 0 bases, in that order; junction bases with no gene match: 10. Germline V CDR1 and CDR2: SGHDT, YYEEEE. The CDR3 spells CASSWGGGGLDSGANVLTF. The CDR3 coding sequence is TGTGCCAGCAGCTGGGGCGGGGGGGGGCTTGACTCTGGGGCCAACGTCCTGACTTTC.

This chain joins TRBV28 and TRBJ2-7; perhaps D is TRBD1 or TRBD2 (5 bases each). Trimming took off 7 bases at V and 2 bases at J, with 12 bases between the two ends. Germline assignment: CDR1 MDHEN and CDR2 SYDVKM. This CDR3 contains 13 residues. CDR3 in DNA: TGTGCCAGCAATGCTGGGACCACCTACGAGCAGTACTTC. Its translation is CASNAGTTYEQYF.

This clonotype was detected a few times. The rearrangement links TRBV20-1 to TRBJ2-4; D unresolved. Trimming stripped 4 bases from V and 0 bases from J, with 10 bases between. Germline CDR1 is DFQATT and CDR2 is SNEGSKA (reference sequence). The CDR3 is 14 residues long. The CDR3 reads CSAKDELAKNIQYF. The CDR3 nucleotides are TGCAGTGCTAAAGACGAGCTAGCCAAAAACATTCAGTACTTC.

The V and J genes are TRBV5-1 and TRBJ2-5; D is possibly TRBD1 (5 bases). The assigned J gene may be wrong: the sequence end matches TRBJ2-1 better. Germline V CDR1 and CDR2: SGHRS, YFSETQ. The CDR3 loop spans 14 amino acids. CDR3 loop: CASSLEWGRNEQFF. The CDR3 nucleotides are TGCGCCAGCAGCTTGGAATGGGGCAGGAATGAGCAGTTCTTC.

CDR3 sequence reads: CASNIRGDRYQETQYF. The CDR3 coding sequence is TGTGCCAGCAACATAAGGGGGGATCGATACCAAGAGACCCAGTACTTC. The genes are TRBV2 and TRBJ2-5; the D call may be TRBD1 or TRBD2 (6 bases each). Germline-derived CDR1 and CDR2 are SNHLY and FYNNEI. The germline V and J ends were trimmed by 7 bases and 0 bases, with 18 bases remaining between them. This CDR3 region has 16 residues.

This clonotype was found a few times. The chain uses TRBV6-5 and TRBJ2-5; D is perhaps TRBD1 (5 bases). The V gene lost 0 bases and the J gene lost 3 bases, with 8 bases spanning the gap. CDR1 and CDR2 from the germline V gene are MNHEY and SVGAGI. The CDR3 length is 14 residues. CDR3 DNA: TGTGCCAGCAGTTACTCGGGGCCCGAAGAGACCCAGTACTTC. Translating gives CASSYSGPEETQYF.

CDR3 sequence (DNA): TGTGCCAGCAGATTCGGAGCAAAAGACGGGGAGCTGTTTTTT. This sequence encodes CASRFGAKDGELFF. This sequence joins TRBV12-3 or TRBV12-4 and TRBJ2-2; D unclear. V lost 6 bases and J 7 bases, leaving 15 bases between the germline ends. The CDR3 consists of 14 residues.

J is TRBJ2-1 and V is TRBV6-2 or TRBV6-3, with D maybe TRBD1 (6 bases). This CDR3 has 15 amino acids. Germline-derived CDR1 and CDR2 are MNHEY and SVGEGT. CDR3 in amino acids: CASLGQHLSYNEQFF. In nucleotides, the CDR3 is TGTGCGAGCCTCGGACAGCACCTCTCCTACAATGAGCAGTTCTTC.

In this sample, this clonotype turned up a few times. The rearrangement joins TRBV3-1 to TRBJ2-5; D call uncertain. Trimming took 1 base from V and 9 from J, leaving 12 bases between them. This CDR3 has 13 amino acids. The V gene's germline CDR1 is LGHDT and CDR2 YNNKEL (reference sequence). The chain's CDR3 is CASSQGIRMAQYF. The CDR3 DNA reads as TGTGCCAGCAGCCAAGGCATCAGAATGGCCCAGTACTTC.

This clonotype has more than one count but fewer than ten. This chain links TRBV12-3 or TRBV12-4 with TRBJ1-3; D remains ambiguous. V lost 6 bases and J 7 bases, leaving 16 bases between the germline ends. The CDR3 has 14 amino acids. The CDR3 bases are TGTGCCAGCAGGGCAGTTGGGTTGGGGAACACCATATATTTT. Amino acid sequence: CASRAVGLGNTIYF.

This clonotype showed up just a few times. The V and J genes are TRBV7-2 and TRBJ1-1; D unclear. This CDR3 is 13 amino acids long. Trimming took off 7 bases at V and 6 bases at J, with 15 bases between the two ends. Germline assignment: CDR1 SGHTA and CDR2 FQGNSA. This chain's CDR3 is CASTNYGRAEAFF. The DNA for the CDR3 is TGTGCCAGCACCAACTACGGTCGCGCTGAAGCTTTCTTT.

The chain recombines TRBV4-1 with TRBJ2-1; D is tentatively TRBD1 or TRBD2 (5 bases each). This CDR3 has 17 residues. Deletions cut 4 bases from V and 3 bases from J, with 19 bases between. Germline CDR1 and CDR2: MGHRA and YSYEKL. CDR3 loop: CASSRRGGARSYNEQFF. The CDR3 DNA reads TGCGCCAGCAGCCGCCGGGGTGGGGCCAGGAGCTACAATGAGCAGTTCTTC.

This clonotype appeared a few times. The chain recombines TRBV6-1 with TRBJ2-1, with 8 bases fitting TRBD1. CDR1 and CDR2 from the germline V gene are MNHNS and SASEGT. The CDR3 length is 15 residues. V was clipped by 4 bases and J by 3 bases; unmatched bases: 5. CDR3 nucleotides: TGTGCCAGCAGTGTCCGGGACAGGAACTACAATGAGCAGTTCTTC. This gives the protein CASSVRDRNYNEQFF.

This clonotype was observed a handful of times. The chain carries TRBV20-1 and TRBJ2-1; 10 bases map to TRBD2. The CDR3 extends over 15 amino acids. Germline CDR1 DFQATT, CDR2 SNEGSKA (reference sequence). V lost 6 bases and J lost 6; bases outside the gene matches: 11. The CDR3 region is CSAPLVIAGGNEQFF. The CDR3 DNA is TGCAGTGCCCCTCTAGTAATAGCGGGGGGCAATGAGCAGTTCTTC.